These 24 T cell receptor beta chains came from one sample sequenced in a study of monozygotic twins with inflammatory bowel disease. TCRdb reprocessed the 5' RACE reads, with one entry per CDR3 protein and no DNA. Recorded for this sample: a few hundred thousand distinct CDR3 sequences. Sequenced: blood. These receptors all come from a human donor with ulcerative colitis or Crohn's disease, or a healthy co-twin of an affected twin (not recorded which).

The chain is built from TRBV19 and TRBJ2-5; there is no DNA to check the TCRdb D call of TRBD1. Germline V gene data show CDR1 as LNHDA and CDR2 as SQIVND (reference sequence). This CDR3 has 16 amino acids. The CDR3 region is CASSRRDPTKQETQYF.

The chain carries TRBV6-1 and TRBJ1-5; TCRdb reports TRBD1, a call that lacks DNA to check it against. Germline assignment: CDR1 MNHNS and CDR2 SASEGT. CDR3 size: 14 residues. CDR3 region: CASRRDGQNQPQHF.

The CDR3 loop reads CATSDPGPGTDTQYF. This chain links TRBV24-1 with TRBJ2-3; TCRdb lists TRBD1, though no DNA is available to test this call. Looked up from germline, CDR1 is KGHDR and CDR2 is SFDVKD. The CDR3 runs 15 residues.

This chain uses TRBV19 with TRBJ2-1. Germline V lookup: CDR1 LNHDA, CDR2 SQIVND (reference sequence). The CDR3 sequence is 13 residues long. The CDR3 sequence is CASRRDGDNEQFF.

The rearrangement links TRBV7-9 to TRBJ2-3; TCRdb's D gene call, TRBD2, goes unchecked for lack of DNA. The CDR3 is made up of 17 amino acids. Germline V lookup: CDR1 SEHNR, CDR2 FQNEAQ (reference sequence). The CDR3 region is CASSKGSSGRGTDTQYF.

The chain employs TRBV7-9 and TRBJ2-4; TCRdb lists TRBD2, though no DNA is available to test this call. The germline gives CDR1 SEHNR, CDR2 FQNEAQ (reference sequence). The CDR3 is made up of 17 amino acids. CDR3 protein: CASSSFLRAPEENIQYF.

This chain joins TRBV28 and TRBJ1-4. Germline V lookup: CDR1 MDHEN, CDR2 SYDVKM. The CDR3 sequence is 12 residues long. CDR3 in amino acids: CASRDGNEKLFF. The variable domain in full, completed from reference TRBV28 and TRBJ1-4, reads DVKVTQSSRYLVKRTGEKVFLECVQDMDHENMFWYRQDPGLGLRLIYFSYDVKMKEKGDIPEGYSVSREKKERFSLILESASTNQTSMYLCASRDGNEKLFFGSGTQLSVL.

The gene calls are TRBV7-9 and TRBJ2-5; TCRdb indicates TRBD2, and absent DNA this call remains unverified. The CDR3 is 15 residues long. The V gene's germline CDR1 is SEHNR and CDR2 FQNEAQ (reference sequence). CDR3 protein: CASSLDGRWEETQYF.

The chain couples TRBV5-1 to TRBJ2-1; lacking DNA, the TRBD2 call made by TCRdb goes unchecked. Germline CDR1 and CDR2: SGHRS and YFSETQ. The CDR3 is made up of 15 amino acids. CDR3 amino acids: CASSTRLELDDEQFF.

The rearrangement links TRBV6-1 to TRBJ1-4; the D gene TCRdb calls, TRBD1, cannot be checked with no DNA. Per germline, CDR1 MNHNS and CDR2 SASEGT. CDR3 length: 16 residues. This CDR3 is CASSPPQGITNEKLFF.

This rearrangement joins TRBV4-1 to TRBJ2-2. The CDR3 consists of 12 residues. CDR1 is MGHRA and CDR2 is YSYEKL in the germline V gene. CDR3 region: CATQKNTGELFF.

This chain uses TRBV7-8 with TRBJ1-3. This CDR3 contains 15 residues. Germline CDR1 is SGHVS and CDR2 is FQNEAQ. CDR3 region: CASSELEYSGNTIYF.

The V gene is TRBV28, the J gene TRBJ2-3; the TCRdb D gene call, TRBD2, has no DNA to confirm it. Per germline, CDR1 MDHEN and CDR2 SYDVKM. CDR3 size: 16 residues. CDR3: CASSFGIAGGSDTQYF. Full variable domain (rest looked up from reference TRBV28 and TRBJ2-3): DVKVTQSSRYLVKRTGEKVFLECVQDMDHENMFWYRQDPGLGLRLIYFSYDVKMKEKGDIPEGYSVSREKKERFSLILESASTNQTSMYLCASSFGIAGGSDTQYFGPGTRLTVL.

The CDR3 here is CASSFFLSLRNEQFF. The chain uses TRBV28 and TRBJ2-1. Germline V gene sequence: CDR1 MDHEN, CDR2 SYDVKM. This CDR3 is 15 amino acids long. Looking up the rest from reference TRBV28 and TRBJ2-1 gives the full variable domain: DVKVTQSSRYLVKRTGEKVFLECVQDMDHENMFWYRQDPGLGLRLIYFSYDVKMKEKGDIPEGYSVSREKKERFSLILESASTNQTSMYLCASSFFLSLRNEQFFGPGTRLTVL.

V and J are TRBV27 and TRBJ2-7; TCRdb outputs TRBD1, but without DNA this stays unchecked. The CDR3 runs 16 residues. The germline V gene encodes CDR1 MNHEY and CDR2 SMNVEV (reference sequence). The CDR3 loop is CASSSRTQGGIYEQYF.

This chain links TRBV15 with TRBJ2-7; the D call of TRBD2 rests on TCRdb alone, since no DNA is present to check it. The germline CDR1 and CDR2 sequences are LNHNV and YYDKDF (reference sequence). The CDR3 is 14 amino acids. Here the CDR3 reads CATSGTSGRSEQYF.

The chain combines TRBV7-9 with TRBJ2-7; TCRdb's assignment of TRBD2 cannot be checked, as there is no DNA. From germline, CDR1 is SEHNR and CDR2 FQNEAQ (reference sequence). This CDR3 is built from 14 residues. The CDR3 reads CASRLFGTSEEQYF.

The CDR3 reads CASSVTRDSNEKLFF. The V gene is TRBV7-9, the J gene TRBJ1-4; with no DNA, the TCRdb D assignment of TRBD1 cannot be verified. In germline, CDR1 is SEHNR, CDR2 FQNEAQ (reference sequence). This CDR3 contains 15 residues.

The chain carries TRBV10-3 and TRBJ2-3; the TCRdb D gene call, TRBD1, has no DNA to confirm it. The length of the CDR3 is 15 residues. Germline V CDR1 and CDR2: ENHRY, SYGVKD. CDR3 region: CAISDPAQGGDTQYF.

The rearrangement joins TRBV7-9 to TRBJ1-1. Germline CDR1 reads SEHNR; CDR2 reads FQNEAQ (reference sequence). The CDR3 is 12 amino acids. The CDR3 loop is CASSLISGEAFF.

V is TRBV20-1 and J is TRBJ2-3; as DNA is missing, the TRBD2 call by TCRdb cannot be tested. This CDR3 is 15 amino acids long. Looked up from germline, CDR1 is DFQATT and CDR2 is SNEGSKA (reference sequence). The CDR3 sequence is CSARGGGGLTDTQYF.

The chain uses TRBV2 and TRBJ2-7; TCRdb's assignment of TRBD2 cannot be checked, as there is no DNA. The CDR3 sequence is 17 residues long. The V gene's germline CDR1 is SNHLY and CDR2 FYNNEI. The CDR3 sequence is CASGEESGRLRSYEQYF.

J is TRBJ1-1 and V is TRBV5-4; the D call of TRBD1 rests on TCRdb alone, since no DNA is present to check it. The CDR3 is 15 residues long. Germline assignment: CDR1 SGHNT and CDR2 YYREEE (reference sequence). The CDR3 reads CASSRQGSMNTEAFF.

V is TRBV7-2 and J is TRBJ2-2; TCRdb indicates TRBD1, and absent DNA this call remains unverified. CDR1 is SGHTA and CDR2 is FQGNSA in the germline V gene. CDR3 length equals 15 residues. The CDR3 is CASSSGQLHTGELFF.